The TCR beta chain under discussion was sequenced for a study of post-analysis software for immune sequencing data. Study information: Disease trajectories encompassed relapsing-remitting, secondary progressive and progressive-relapsing multiple sclerosis.

The germline gives CDR1 SGHRS, CDR2 YFSETQ. The V end lost 0 bases, the J end lost 0 bases, and 9 bases lay between the germline ends. This CDR3 comprises 15 residues. This clonotype was seen more than once but under ten times. Antigen specificity is unknown. Study-wide results and limits: Four or five TRBV segments (TRBV5-6, TRBV5-1 and TRBV20-1 among them) occurred more frequently in patients than in controls.

Unique molecular identifiers were carried by the TCR beta cDNA libraries. TCRdb reprocessed the PCR reads via MiXCR and lists one record per CDR3 protein. Of hundreds of thousands of distinct CDR3 sequences listed, just under 30% are singletons. The chain couples TRBV5-1 to TRBJ1-1; D call uncertain. This clonotype was sampled from a girl aged 5 to 17 with multiple sclerosis. The sample consisted of blood. The CDR3, as DNA: TGCGCCAGCAGCTTGGAGTGGCAGATGAACACTGAAGCTTTCTTT. Translating it yields CASSLEWQMNTEAFF.